Following are 22 T cell receptor beta chains from one sample sequenced in a study of a mutant IDH1 vaccine in newly diagnosed glioma. TCRdb's copy holds only in-frame clones and misses some; the assay was immunoSEQ multiplex PCR. This sample has roughly 120,000 clones, with roughly 75% found just once. Their antigens remain unidentified. The time point denotes: week 11, during vaccination. The vaccine gave 300 ug of a 20-mer mutant IDH1 peptide subcutaneously per dose. This specimen was PBMCs, taken from a glioma patient whose treatment included an IDH1 peptide vaccine. The receptors stem from a man in his forties with glioma.

The genes are TRBV9 and TRBJ1-2; D is perhaps TRBD1 (5 bases). The CDR3 length is 15 residues. The V end was cut by 5 bases, the J end by 5 bases, with 19 bases between. Germline CDR1 reads SGDLS; CDR2 reads YYNGEE. The CDR3 nucleotides are TGTGCCAGCAGTTACTCCCAGGGCGAGGAATATGGCTACACCTTC. It encodes CASSYSQGEEYGYTF.

The chain joins TRBV9 to TRBJ1-5; TRBD1 is a possible D gene (5 bases). The length of the CDR3 is 14 residues. From germline, CDR1 is SGDLS and CDR2 YYNGEE. Trimming cost V 4 bases and J 5 bases, with 13 bases left between them. The CDR3, as DNA: TGTGCCAGCAGCACCGGGACCGCCCATCAGCCCCAGCATTTT. Translation gives CASSTGTAHQPQHF.

The chain joins TRBV7-7 to TRBJ2-1; D uncertain. The CDR3 covers 13 residues. Per germline, CDR1 SSHAT and CDR2 FNYEAQ (reference sequence). The CDR3 nucleotides are TGTGCTAGTGCGGTTAGCTCCTACAATGAGCAGTTCTTC. Its protein product is CASAVSSYNEQFF.

The V and J genes are TRBV13 and TRBJ2-3; tentative D call: TRBD1 (6 bases). This CDR3 comprises 17 residues. Trimming took 4 bases from V and 6 from J, leaving 23 bases between them. The V gene's germline CDR1 is PRHDT and CDR2 FYEKMQ (reference sequence). The CDR3 nucleotides read TGTGCCAGCAGCTCCCAACTAGGGGGACCTTTGTTGGATACGCAGTATTTT. Encoded protein: CASSSQLGGPLLDTQYF.

The gene calls are TRBV6-4 and TRBJ2-3, with 11 bases lining up with TRBD2. This CDR3 has 15 residues. Germline CDR1 is MRHNA and CDR2 is SNTAGT. J lost 2 bases, V lost 4 bases, and 2 bases had no gene match. CDR3 region: CASSGLAGITDTQYF. In DNA form, the CDR3 reads TGTGCCAGCAGTGGACTAGCGGGGATCACAGATACGCAGTATTTT.

The chain recombines TRBV4-2 with TRBJ2-3; D may correspond to TRBD1 or TRBD2 (6 bases each). The germline V and J ends were trimmed by 1 base and 0 bases, with 11 bases remaining between them. Germline V gene lookup returns CDR1 LGHNA and CDR2 YNFKEQ. There are 16 residues in the CDR3. The CDR3 protein is CASSQATGASTDTQYF. CDR3 DNA: TGTGCCAGCAGCCAAGCCACGGGGGCTAGCACAGATACGCAGTATTTT.

CDR3 sequence: CASSPRGLTPQETQYF. The CDR3, as DNA: TGCGCCAGCAGCCCGCGGGGGCTCACCCCCCAAGAGACCCAGTACTTC. This chain links TRBV5-1 with TRBJ2-5, with D maybe TRBD2 (7 bases). CDR1 and CDR2 (germline): SGHRS, YFSETQ. The CDR3 runs 16 residues. V lost 4 bases, J lost 1 base, and 17 bases lay in between. Variable domain in full (rest from reference TRBV5-1 and TRBJ2-5): KAGVTQTPRYLIKTRGQQVTLSCSPISGHRSVSWYQQTPGQGLQFLFEYFSETQRNKGNFPGRFSGRQFSNSRSEMNVSTLELGDSALYLCASSPRGLTPQETQYFGPGTRLLVL.

The J gene is TRBJ2-2, the V gene TRBV9; a weak D match, TRBD2 (6 bases). Germline lookup yields CDR1 SGDLS and CDR2 YYNGEE. The V gene lost 4 bases and the J gene lost 3 bases, with 13 bases spanning the gap. This CDR3 region has 15 residues. CDR3: CASSLLGGYTGELFF. CDR3 sequence (DNA): TGTGCCAGCAGCCTTCTGGGGGGATACACCGGGGAGCTGTTTTTT.

This rearrangement joins TRBV30 to TRBJ2-5; maybe TRBD1 (8 bases). The end of the DNA is better explained by TRBJ2-7, so the J call may be wrong. Germline assignment: CDR1 GTSNPN and CDR2 SVGIG (reference sequence). CDR3 length equals 12 residues. CDR3 in amino acids: CARQGRAYEQYF. The CDR3 region has the DNA TGTGCCCGACAGGGGAGGGCCTACGAGCAGTACTTC.

The chain is built from TRBV6-5 and TRBJ1-2, with D unclear. This CDR3 contains 11 residues. Germline CDR1 MNHEY, CDR2 SVGAGI. The germline V and J ends were trimmed by 1 base and 7 bases, with 4 bases remaining between them. For the CDR3, the DNA is TGTGCCAGCAGTTACTTGCTTGGCTACACCTTC. It specifies CASSYLLGYTF.

The chain has TRBV4-1 and TRBJ2-3, with 9 bases aligning to TRBD1. The CDR3 runs 16 residues. V shed 2 bases and J 5 bases; nucleotides not matched to a gene: 8. Germline-derived CDR1 and CDR2 are MGHRA and YSYEKL. This chain's CDR3 is CASSQLQGAGGDTQYF. As DNA, the CDR3 is TGCGCCAGCAGCCAACTACAGGGGGCAGGTGGAGATACGCAGTATTTT.

This clone was seen a handful of times. CDR3 residues: CASSTRTGELFF. CDR3 bases: TGTGCCAGTAGTACTCGAACCGGGGAGCTGTTTTTT. The rearrangement links TRBV19 to TRBJ2-2; unclear D gene. The CDR3 has 12 residues. The V end was cut by 4 bases, the J end by 5 bases, with 5 bases between. The germline gives CDR1 LNHDA, CDR2 SQIVND (reference sequence).

The gene calls are TRBV27 and TRBJ2-1; 7 bases are a match to TRBD1. The V gene end was trimmed by 5 bases and the J gene end by 4 bases; junction bases not matched to a gene: 8. There are 15 residues in the CDR3. The germline V gene encodes CDR1 MNHEY and CDR2 SMNVEV (reference sequence). The CDR3 here is CASSPRTGRYNEQFF. In nucleotides, the CDR3 is TGTGCCAGCAGTCCCCGGACAGGTCGATACAATGAGCAGTTCTTC.

This rearrangement joins TRBV11-2 to TRBJ2-1; weak D call: TRBD2 (6 bases). There are 13 residues in the CDR3. V was clipped by 5 bases and J by 7 bases, with 12 bases between them. Germline loops: CDR1 SGHAT, CDR2 FQNNGV. The CDR3 DNA sequence: TGTGCCAGCAGCCACGGGGGTCGGAATGAGCAGTTCTTC. This gives the protein CASSHGGRNEQFF.

The chain carries TRBV13 and TRBJ1-4; 7 nucleotides match TRBD1. CDR3 length: 16 residues. With V trimmed by 5 bases and J by 12 bases, 18 bases remained unmatched. CDR1 PRHDT and CDR2 FYEKMQ come from the germline V gene (reference sequence). CDR3 region: CASSASWTGPRLELFF. CDR3 in DNA: TGTGCCAGCAGCGCGTCCTGGACAGGTCCCCGGTTAGAACTGTTTTTT.

CDR3 protein: CASSISVGQAFYGYTF. The CDR3 DNA is TGTGCCAGTAGTATTTCGGTGGGACAGGCTTTCTATGGCTACACCTTC. The chain has TRBV19 and TRBJ1-2, with 8 bases lining up with TRBD1. Losses at the gene ends were 3 bases for V and 4 bases for J; bases not matched to a gene: 10. The CDR3 totals 16 residues. Germline V gives CDR1 LNHDA, CDR2 SQIVND (reference sequence).

In DNA form, the CDR3 reads TGTGCCAGCAGCTTAGGGTGGTCGAGGGGTGAGCAGTTCTTC. It codes for CASSLGWSRGEQFF. This sequence joins TRBV7-2 and TRBJ2-1; D is possibly TRBD1 or TRBD2 (5 bases each). This CDR3 spans 14 amino acids. V was cut by 1 base and J by 9 bases, with 13 bases left in between. The germline CDR1 and CDR2 sequences are SGHTA and FQGNSA.

This clone has a handful of counts. This chain joins TRBV6-4 and TRBJ1-1; no definite D call. V lost 6 bases to trimming and J lost 1 base, with 6 bases between them. CDR1 MRHNA and CDR2 SNTAGT come from the germline V gene. This CDR3 has 12 residues. The CDR3 DNA reads TGTGCCAGCAGCCACGGGAACACTGAAGCTTTCTTT. It codes for CASSHGNTEAFF.

J is TRBJ1-6 and V is TRBV6-5, with D perhaps matching TRBD1 (5 bases). The CDR3 loop spans 13 amino acids. Germline V CDR1 and CDR2: MNHEY, SVGAGI. The V end lost 7 bases, the J end lost 6 bases, and 10 bases lay between the germline ends. The CDR3 DNA is TGTGCCAGCACAGGGTTGGTTAATTCACCCCTCCACTTT. The encoded protein is CASTGLVNSPLHF.

The rearrangement links TRBV5-4 to TRBJ2-2; D is possibly TRBD1 or TRBD2 (5 bases each). The length of the CDR3 is 13 residues. Germline V lookup: CDR1 SGHNT, CDR2 YYREEE (reference sequence). Trimming removed 4 bases from V and 7 bases from J, with 11 bases in between. DNA of the CDR3: TGTGCCAGCAGCCCCTCGGGGCACGGGGAGCTGTTTTTT. It translates to CASSPSGHGELFF.

The V gene is TRBV27, the J gene TRBJ1-1; D remains ambiguous. The CDR3 runs 14 residues. Germline lookup yields CDR1 MNHEY and CDR2 SMNVEV (reference sequence). Trimming stripped 4 bases from V and 3 bases from J, with 12 bases between. CDR3 residues: CASSSVIGYTEAFF. The CDR3 coding sequence is TGTGCCAGCAGTTCTGTAATAGGTTACACTGAAGCTTTCTTT.

V is TRBV7-9 and J is TRBJ2-3; 10 bases align to TRBD1. This CDR3 has 14 amino acids. The germline gives CDR1 SEHNR, CDR2 FQNEAQ (reference sequence). J gave up 4 bases and V 6 bases, and 4 bases lay outside the gene matches. The CDR3 coding sequence is TGTGCCAGCAGATCGACAGGGGGCGCAGATACGCAGTATTTT. It specifies CASRSTGGADTQYF.